One sample yielded the 14 T cell receptor beta chains listed below, sequenced in a study of T cells in Graves' hyperthyroidism and ophthalmopathy. The investigators amplified TCR beta CDR3 regions from RNA transcripts. RT-PCR in the first round (using the HTBI primer set) targeted the TCR CDR3. From the multiplex PCR reads, TCRdb called clonotypes with MiXCR, one entry per CDR3 protein. The repertoire consists of approximately 210,000 distinct CDR3 sequences, with about 15% occurring once and the leading ten covering around 52%. Sequences were obtained from blood. These receptors were collected from a man in his fifties with Graves' hyperthyroidism.

This clonotype was observed many times. This rearrangement joins TRBV2 to TRBJ2-3, with no clear D. Trimming pared 3 bases from V and 2 bases from J, leaving 3 bases between. Germline lookup yields CDR1 SNHLY and CDR2 FYNNEI. This CDR3 has 12 residues. The chain's CDR3 is CASSEITDTQYF. Written as DNA, the CDR3 is TGTGCCAGCAGTGAGATCACAGATACGCAGTATTTT.

This clonotype was found many times. The chain joins TRBV20-1 to TRBJ2-1, with 9 bases fitting TRBD1. The CDR3 runs 14 residues. Germline V CDR1 and CDR2: DFQATT, SNEGSKA (reference sequence). J was trimmed by 9 bases and V by 8 bases; bases with no gene match: 14. This CDR3 reads CSPGTGRGVGEQFF. As DNA, the CDR3 is TGCAGTCCCGGGACAGGGAGGGGAGTCGGTGAGCAGTTCTTC.

V is TRBV7-2 and J is TRBJ2-5, with TRBD2 matching 8 bases. Per the germline V gene, CDR1 is SGHTA and CDR2 is FQGNSA. The length of the CDR3 is 14 residues. V lost 3 bases, J lost 7 bases, and 7 bases stayed unmatched. The CDR3 loop is CASSFREAGGTQYF. In DNA, the CDR3 is TGTGCCAGCAGCTTCCGGGAGGCGGGAGGGACCCAGTACTTC.

The V and J genes are TRBV7-2 and TRBJ1-5; D perhaps matches TRBD1 (5 bases). This CDR3 spans 14 amino acids. The ends were cut back, 3 bases at V and 4 bases at J, with 10 bases in the middle. Germline assignment: CDR1 SGHTA and CDR2 FQGNSA. CDR3 sequence reads: CASSFRGRNQPQHF. DNA of the CDR3: TGTGCCAGCAGCTTCCGGGGACGGAATCAGCCCCAGCATTTT.

At least ten counts were recorded for this clonotype. The J gene is TRBJ2-7, the V gene TRBV11-3; TRBD1 agrees at 7 bases. CDR3 size: 14 residues. CDR1 and CDR2 (germline): SGHNT, YENEEA. With V trimmed by 3 bases and J by 2 bases, 4 bases remained unmatched. In DNA form, the CDR3 reads TGTGCCAGCAGCTTCGATAGGGGGCCCTACGAGCAGTACTTC. Translating gives CASSFDRGPYEQYF. Complete variable domain (other parts from reference TRBV11-3 and TRBJ2-7): EAGVVQSPRYKIIEKKQPVAFWCNPISGHNTLYWYLQNLGQGPELLIRYENEEAVDDSQLPKDRFSAERLKGVDSTLKIQPAELGDSAVYLCASSFDRGPYEQYFGPGTRLTVT.

The genes are TRBV5-1 and TRBJ2-3, with D maybe TRBD2 (5 bases). The CDR3 length is 13 residues. V lost 1 base and J 3 bases, leaving 6 bases between the germline ends. CDR1 is SGHRS, CDR2 YFSETQ, per germline. The CDR3 region has the DNA TGCGCCAGCAGCTTGCGACTAACAGATACGCAGTATTTT. It specifies CASSLRLTDTQYF.

This clonotype came up many times. The chain is built from TRBV30 and TRBJ1-1; D gene ambiguous. V was trimmed by 5 bases and J by 1 base, leaving 17 bases between them. Germline CDR1 GTSNPN, CDR2 SVGIG (reference sequence). This CDR3 is built from 15 residues. The CDR3 region has the DNA TGTGCCTGGCGGTCTAAGGACCGAAGGAACACTGAAGCTTTCTTT. Residues: CAWRSKDRRNTEAFF.

The chain links TRBV7-9 to TRBJ2-2; D possibly corresponds to TRBD1 (6 bases). Germline CDR1 and CDR2: SEHNR and FQNEAQ (reference sequence). CDR3 length equals 17 residues. The V and J ends lost 4 bases and 1 base respectively, with 16 bases between them. The CDR3 spells CASSSADRRWNTGELFF. CDR3 bases: TGTGCCAGCAGCTCGGCCGACAGGAGATGGAACACCGGGGAGCTGTTTTTT.

This clonotype was counted many times. The chain uses TRBV10-3 and TRBJ1-2; 7 bases fit TRBD1. With 7 bases clipped from V and 5 bases from J, the junction kept 13 bases outside the gene matches. The CDR3 contains 15 residues. CDR1 is ENHRY, CDR2 SYGVKD, per germline. In nucleotides, the CDR3 is TGTGCCATCACCCGCGATAACAGGGGAAATTATGGCTACACCTTC. Its translation is CAITRDNRGNYGYTF.

This clonotype has a count of ten or more. At one of its ends the junction is not consistent with the germline gene, which may arise from a read error. The chain combines TRBV7-7 with TRBJ2-5; TRBD1 aligns across 7 bases. Germline V lookup: CDR1 SSHAT, CDR2 FNYEAQ (reference sequence). The CDR3 totals 14 residues. The CDR3 loop reads CASSQQGYQETQYF. Here the CDR3 DNA reads TGTGCTAGCAGCCAACAGGGGTACCAAGAGACCCAGTACTTC.

The J gene is TRBJ2-1, the V gene TRBV6-1, with TRBD2 matching over 8 bases. Germline V gene lookup returns CDR1 MNHNS and CDR2 SASEGT. There are 15 residues in the CDR3. Trimming took 9 bases from V and 15 from J; bases not matched to a gene: 22. This CDR3 reads CASPPAGTSEYPGFF. CDR3 bases: TGTGCCAGTCCCCCTGCTGGGACTAGTGAGTACCCAGGGTTCTTC.

This clonotype was seen a few times. DNA for the CDR3: TGTGCCAGCAGCGGGGAACCGGGGACATATGGCTACACCTTC. This sequence encodes CASSGEPGTYGYTF. The chain has TRBV5-5 and TRBJ1-2; D is possibly TRBD1 (6 bases). The CDR3 has 14 residues. Trimming cost V 4 bases and J 5 bases, with 15 bases left between them. Germline CDR1 reads SGHKS; CDR2 reads YYEKEE (reference sequence).

This clonotype was found many times. The rearrangement links TRBV12-3 or TRBV12-4 to TRBJ2-2; D is ambiguous. The CDR3 has 13 amino acids. V was clipped by 3 bases and J by 4 bases, with 6 bases between them. DNA for the CDR3: TGTGCCAGCAGTTTCCTTCCCACCGGGGAGCTGTTTTTT. Translating it yields CASSFLPTGELFF.

This clonotype was detected only a few times. The chain uses TRBV6-5 and TRBJ1-3, with D hard to call. The CDR3 length is 15 residues. CDR1 is MNHEY, CDR2 SVGAGI, per germline. V was trimmed by 7 bases and J by 0 bases, leaving 13 bases between them. The CDR3 sequence is CASTYEESSGNTIYF. The CDR3 DNA is TGTGCCAGCACTTATGAGGAAAGCTCTGGAAACACCATATATTTT.